This T cell receptor beta chain was profiled in a study of tumor-infiltrating lymphocytes in oesophageal squamous cell carcinoma. A single record per CDR3 protein comes from TCRdb applying MiXCR to the PCR reads. The sample records about 8,700 distinct CDR3 sequences, roughly two thirds being singletons. The CDR3 loop spans 14 amino acids. V was pared by 7 bases and J by 6 bases, with 18 bases between. Germline loops: CDR1 SEHNR, CDR2 FQNEAQ (reference sequence). Input material: esophageal tumor tissue. This receptor was obtained from a female donor with esophageal squamous cell carcinoma. This chain links TRBV7-9 with TRBJ1-1; D might be TRBD1 (5 bases). The CDR3 loop is CASNQGEERPEAFF. DNA of the CDR3: TGTGCCAGCAACCAGGGCGAGGAACGGCCTGAAGCTTTCTTT.